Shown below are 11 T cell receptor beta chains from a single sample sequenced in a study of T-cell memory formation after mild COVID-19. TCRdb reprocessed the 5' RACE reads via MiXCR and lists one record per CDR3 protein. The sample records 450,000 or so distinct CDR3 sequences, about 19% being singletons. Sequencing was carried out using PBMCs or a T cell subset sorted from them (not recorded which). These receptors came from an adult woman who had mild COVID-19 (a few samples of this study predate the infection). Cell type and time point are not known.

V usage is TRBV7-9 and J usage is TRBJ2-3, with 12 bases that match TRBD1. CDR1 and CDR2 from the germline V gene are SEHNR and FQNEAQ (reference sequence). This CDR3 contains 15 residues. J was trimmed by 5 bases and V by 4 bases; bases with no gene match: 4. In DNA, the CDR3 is TGTGCCAGCAGCTCTGGGACAGGGGGCAGAGATACGCAGTATTTT. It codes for CASSSGTGGRDTQYF.

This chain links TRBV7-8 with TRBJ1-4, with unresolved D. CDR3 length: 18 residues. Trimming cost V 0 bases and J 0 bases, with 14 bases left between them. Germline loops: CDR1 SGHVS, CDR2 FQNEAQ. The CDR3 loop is CASSLAHRTTATNEKLFF. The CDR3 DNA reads TGTGCCAGCAGCTTAGCACATCGGACGACCGCAACTAATGAAAAACTGTTTTTT.

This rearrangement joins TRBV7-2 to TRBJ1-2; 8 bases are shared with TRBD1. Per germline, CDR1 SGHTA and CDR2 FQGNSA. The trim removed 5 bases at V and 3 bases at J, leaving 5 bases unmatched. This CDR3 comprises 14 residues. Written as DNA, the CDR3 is TGTGCCAGCAGCCTACTGGACAGGGACTATGGCTACACCTTC. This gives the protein CASSLLDRDYGYTF. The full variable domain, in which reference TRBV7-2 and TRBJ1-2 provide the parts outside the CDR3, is GAGVSQSPSNKVTEKGKDVELRCDPISGHTALYWYRQSLGQGLEFLIYFQGNSAPDKSGLPSDRFSAERTGGSVSTLTIQRTQQEDSAVYLCASSLLDRDYGYTFGSGTRLTVV.

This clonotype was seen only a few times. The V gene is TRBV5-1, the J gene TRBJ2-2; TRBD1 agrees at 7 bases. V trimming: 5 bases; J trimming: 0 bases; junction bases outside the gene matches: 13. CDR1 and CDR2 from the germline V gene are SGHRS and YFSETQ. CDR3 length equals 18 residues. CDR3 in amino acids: CASRKAVGDSPNTGELFF. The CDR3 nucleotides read TGCGCCAGCAGAAAGGCCGTGGGGGACAGTCCGAACACCGGGGAGCTGTTTTTT.

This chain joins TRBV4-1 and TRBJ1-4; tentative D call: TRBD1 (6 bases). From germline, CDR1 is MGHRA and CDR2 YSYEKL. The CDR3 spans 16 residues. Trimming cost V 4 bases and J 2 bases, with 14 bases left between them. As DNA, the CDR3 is TGCGCCAGCAGCCCAAGGGGGGGGTGGACTAATGAAAAACTGTTTTTT. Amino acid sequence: CASSPRGGWTNEKLFF.

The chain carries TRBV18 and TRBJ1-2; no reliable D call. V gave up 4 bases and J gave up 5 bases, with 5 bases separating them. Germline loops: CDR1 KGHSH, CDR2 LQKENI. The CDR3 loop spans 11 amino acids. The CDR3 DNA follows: TGTGCCAGCTCACAGGAGTATGGCTACACCTTC. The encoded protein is CASSQEYGYTF.

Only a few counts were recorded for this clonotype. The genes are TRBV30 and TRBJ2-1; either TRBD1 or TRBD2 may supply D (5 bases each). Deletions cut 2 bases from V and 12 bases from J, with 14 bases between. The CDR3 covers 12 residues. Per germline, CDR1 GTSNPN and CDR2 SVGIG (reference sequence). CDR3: CAWSYGDRGQFF. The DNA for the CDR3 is TGTGCCTGGAGTTACGGGGACCGAGGGCAGTTCTTC.

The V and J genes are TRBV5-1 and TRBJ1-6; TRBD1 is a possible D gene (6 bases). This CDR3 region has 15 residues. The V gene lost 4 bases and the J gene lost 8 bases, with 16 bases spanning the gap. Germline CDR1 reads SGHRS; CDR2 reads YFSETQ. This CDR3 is CASSVDGQRDSPLHF. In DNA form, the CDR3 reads TGCGCCAGCAGCGTGGATGGACAGAGGGATTCACCCCTCCACTTT.

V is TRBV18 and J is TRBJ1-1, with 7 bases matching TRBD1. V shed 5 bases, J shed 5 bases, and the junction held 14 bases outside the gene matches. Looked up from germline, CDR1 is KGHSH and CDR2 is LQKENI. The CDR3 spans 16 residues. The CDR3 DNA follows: TGTGCCAGCTCAACCAACCCGGCCCCAGGGGGAACTGAAGCTTTCTTT. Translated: CASSTNPAPGGTEAFF. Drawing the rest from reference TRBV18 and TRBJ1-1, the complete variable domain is NAGVMQNPRHLVRRRGQEARLRCSPMKGHSHVYWYRQLPEEGLKFMVYLQKENIIDESGMPKERFSAEFPKEGPSILRIQQVVRGDSAAYFCASSTNPAPGGTEAFFGQGTRLTVV.

The CDR3 bases are TGCAGTGGCGGCTACGAGCAGTACTTC. Amino acid sequence: CSGGYEQYF. The chain couples TRBV20-1 to TRBJ2-7, with unresolved D. The germline V gene has CDR1 DFQATT and CDR2 SNEGSKA (reference sequence). Trimming took off 7 bases at V and 3 bases at J, with 4 bases between the two ends. The CDR3 sequence is 9 residues long.

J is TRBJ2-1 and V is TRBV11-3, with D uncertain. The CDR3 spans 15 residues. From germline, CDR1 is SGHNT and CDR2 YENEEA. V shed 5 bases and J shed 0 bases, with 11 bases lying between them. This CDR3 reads CASSPNRASYNEQFF. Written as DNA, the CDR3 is TGTGCCAGCAGCCCCAATCGCGCCTCCTACAATGAGCAGTTCTTC.